This TCR beta chain was obtained from a study of cytomegalovirus exposure and HLA in healthy donors. The protocol was immunoSEQ multiplex PCR, while the TCRdb copy is restricted to in-frame clones and leaves out a portion. The table shows about 400,000 clones, with more than 80% occurring only once. General study points: Testing in vitro showed a few CMV-associated chains specific for CMV antigens. One later analysis, an examination of the 100 to 150 validation repertoires, found that first-cohort TCR clusters tended to co-occur in them.

Regarding this clone: Its antigen is undetermined.

The CDR3 runs 14 residues. V dropped 8 bases and J dropped 7; count of bases not matched to a gene: 11. Germline CDR1 is ENHRY and CDR2 is SYGVKD. The source of this sequence is a woman between 18 and 29 years old in good health and CMV-seronegative. The rearrangement joins TRBV10-3 to TRBJ1-5; 7 nucleotides match TRBD1. The sequenced material came from PBMCs. The CDR3 DNA follows: TGTGCCATCCAAGGACAGGAGCTGGGGCAGCCCCAGCATTTT. It specifies CAIQGQELGQPQHF.